The clone carrying this T cell receptor beta chain appeared many times. What it binds is not known. The sample comes from a study of blood T cells in healthy people across ages. Notes on the study in general: There was a strong correlation between TCR beta diversity and naive T cell percentage. Diversity estimates drawn from one million T cells were deemed underestimates.

Germline V gene sequence: CDR1 SGHTA, CDR2 FQGNSA. The CDR3 is 15 residues long. The germline V and J ends were trimmed by 5 bases and 3 bases, with 17 bases remaining between them. The authors extracted at least 5 micrograms of total RNA per sample. A second PCR of about 7 to 12 cycles used a sample-barcoded 5' primer and a J-beta primer mix. A single record per CDR3 protein comes from TCRdb applying MiXCR to the 5' RACE reads. The sample lists over 550,000 distinct CDR3 sequences, about 30% occurring once. The chain couples TRBV7-2 to TRBJ2-7, with D possibly called TRBD1 or TRBD2 (6 bases each). This clonotype originated in a woman older than 75 in good health. The sequenced sample was blood. The CDR3 loop is CASSPIGGTLYEQYF. CDR3 nucleotides: TGTGCCAGCAGCCCGATAGGGGGGACCCTCTACGAGCAGTACTTC.